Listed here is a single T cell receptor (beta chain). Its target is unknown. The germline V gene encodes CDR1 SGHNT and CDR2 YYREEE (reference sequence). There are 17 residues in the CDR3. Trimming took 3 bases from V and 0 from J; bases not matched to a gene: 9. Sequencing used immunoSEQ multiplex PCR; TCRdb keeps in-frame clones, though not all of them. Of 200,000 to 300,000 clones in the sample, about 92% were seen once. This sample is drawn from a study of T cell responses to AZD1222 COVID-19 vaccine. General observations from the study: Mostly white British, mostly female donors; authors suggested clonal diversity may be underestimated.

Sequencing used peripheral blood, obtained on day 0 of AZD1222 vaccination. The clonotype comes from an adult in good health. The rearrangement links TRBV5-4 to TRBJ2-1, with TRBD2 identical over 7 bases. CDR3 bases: TGTGCCAGCAGCTCGGGGACGGGCGGGAGCTCCTACAATGAGCAGTTCTTC. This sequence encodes CASSSGTGGSSYNEQFF.